This entry lists 13 T cell receptor beta chains sequenced from one sample in a study of OX40 agonist ivuxolimab in advanced cancers. Assay used: immunoSEQ multiplex PCR; TCRdb lists only in-frame clones, some missing. Of 62,000 or so clones in the sample, approximately 84% were seen once. The sequencing here drew on CD4+ or CD8+ T cells sorted from blood, taken in a trial of the OX40 agonist ivuxolimab. Every receptor here comes from an adult with an advanced solid tumor such as melanoma, head and neck, liver or kidney cancer.

The rearrangement joins TRBV21-1 to TRBJ2-5; the listed D gene, TRBD2, was not tested against the DNA. TRBV21-1 corresponds to a pseudogene. CDR3 length: 17 amino acids. CDR3 sequence: CASSKGNSGANQETQYF. The CDR3 DNA reads TGTGCCAGCAGCAAAGGAAATAGCGGGGCCAATCAAGAGACCCAGTACTTC.

The chain recombines TRBV7-2 with TRBJ1-5; D is perhaps TRBD1 (5 bases). V was clipped by 3 bases and J by 5 bases, with 8 bases between them. The germline CDR1 and CDR2 sequences are SGHTA and FQGNSA. This CDR3 comprises 13 residues. DNA of the CDR3: TGTGCCAGCAGCTTCCGGGACGATCAGCCCCAGCATTTT. As protein: CASSFRDDQPQHF.

The chain uses TRBV5-8 and TRBJ1-1, with a weak D call TRBD1 (6 bases). This CDR3 is 14 amino acids long. Germline-derived CDR1 and CDR2 are SGHTS and YDEGEE. Trimming removed 1 base from V and 2 bases from J, with 9 bases in between. DNA of the CDR3: TGTGCCAGCAGCTTGATGGGGGCAAACACTGAAGCTTTCTTT. This sequence encodes CASSLMGANTEAFF.

The V gene is TRBV7-9, the J gene TRBJ1-2; unclear D gene. The V gene's germline CDR1 is SEHNR and CDR2 FQNEAQ (reference sequence). V dropped 5 bases and J dropped 3 bases, with 19 bases sitting between them. The CDR3 loop spans 16 amino acids. The CDR3 DNA follows: TGTGCCAGCAGCCCGGGAGCATGGGTCCAGTACTATGGCTACACCTTC. Its translation: CASSPGAWVQYYGYTF.

The V and J genes are TRBV7-3 and TRBJ2-3; 8 bases line up with TRBD2. Trimming at V came to 3 bases and at J to 0 bases, leaving 2 bases not matched to a gene. Germline CDR1 reads SGHTA; CDR2 reads FQGTGA. This CDR3 spans 15 amino acids. CDR3 nucleotide sequence: TGTGCCAGCAGCTTCAGCGGGGGTAGCACAGATACGCAGTATTTT. It encodes CASSFSGGSTDTQYF. The complete variable domain, with remaining parts taken from reference TRBV7-3 and TRBJ2-3, reads GAGVSQTPSNKVTEKGKYVELRCDPISGHTALYWYRQSLGQGPEFLIYFQGTGAADDSGLPNDRFFAVRPEGSVSTLKIQRTERGDSAVYLCASSFSGGSTDTQYFGPGTRLTVL.

The J gene is TRBJ2-5, the V gene TRBV5-1, with 7 bases matching TRBD1. The junction had 9 bases not matched to a gene; V was cut back by 4 bases and J by 9 bases. The germline CDR1 and CDR2 sequences are SGHRS and YFSETQ. The CDR3 length is 13 residues. The CDR3 sequence is CASSQGVPEAQYF. The CDR3, as DNA: TGCGCCAGCAGCCAGGGGGTGCCGGAGGCCCAGTACTTC.

V is TRBV28 and J is TRBJ1-4; TRBD1 matches 8 bases. With 3 bases clipped from V and 2 bases from J, the junction kept 5 bases outside the gene matches. The CDR3 totals 16 residues. The germline CDR1 and CDR2 sequences are MDHEN and SYDVKM. CDR3 coding DNA: TGTGCCAGCAGTTTGCAGGGGGCGGGGACTAATGAAAAACTGTTTTTT. It encodes CASSLQGAGTNEKLFF.

Comments on this clone: The same CDR3 is also encoded by other DNA sequences in this sample. This rearrangement joins TRBV9 to TRBJ2-7; perhaps TRBD2 as D (7 bases). Trimming took 0 bases from V and 6 from J, leaving 13 bases between them. This CDR3 has 14 residues. Looked up from germline, CDR1 is SGDLS and CDR2 is YYNGEE. The CDR3 region has the DNA TGTGCCAGCAGCGTAGAAGGGGGGGAGCGCGAGCAGTACTTC. It encodes CASSVEGGEREQYF.

The table lists this clone with a count of one. The J gene is TRBJ2-7, the V gene TRBV30; D uncertain. Looked up from germline, CDR1 is GTSNPN and CDR2 is SVGIG (reference sequence). V was trimmed by 3 bases and J by 3 bases, leaving 9 bases between them. CDR3 length: 12 residues. The CDR3 DNA reads as TGTGCCTGGAGCTTACGGAACTACGAGCAGTACTTC. Its translation: CAWSLRNYEQYF.

The chain uses TRBV7-2 and TRBJ2-7; D unresolved. Trimming removed 2 bases at V and 3 bases at J, with 8 bases between. This CDR3 contains 13 residues. CDR1 is SGHTA, CDR2 FQGNSA, per germline. The CDR3 sequence: CASSLRQVYEQYF. DNA for the CDR3: TGTGCCAGCAGCTTAAGGCAGGTCTACGAGCAGTACTTC.

In this sample, this clone turned up once. This sequence joins TRBV7-9 and TRBJ1-1; unclear D gene. CDR1 and CDR2 (germline): SEHNR, FQNEAQ (reference sequence). The CDR3 is made up of 13 amino acids. With 4 bases removed from V and 8 bases from J, the gap between germline ends came to 14 bases. CDR3 sequence (DNA): TGTGCCAGCAGCTCCGGGCACGGTGCCGAAGCTTTCTTT. Translation gives CASSSGHGAEAFF.

The chain is built from TRBV13 and TRBJ1-3; no clear D. Germline lookup yields CDR1 PRHDT and CDR2 FYEKMQ (reference sequence). V was shortened by 5 bases and J by 4 bases, with 18 bases between the two germline ends. This CDR3 has 16 amino acids. The DNA for the CDR3 is TGTGCCAGCAGCCTCCGGACCGGCCAGAGCGGAAACACCATATATTTT. This codes for CASSLRTGQSGNTIYF.

CDR3: CASSPVQDGTSYGYTF. In DNA, the CDR3 is TGTGCCAGCTCACCAGTTCAGGACGGAACTTCCTATGGCTACACCTTC. The chain joins TRBV18 to TRBJ1-2, with D hard to call. The V end was cut by 2 bases, the J end by 4 bases, with 17 bases between. The germline V gene encodes CDR1 KGHSH and CDR2 LQKENI. The CDR3 length is 16 residues.